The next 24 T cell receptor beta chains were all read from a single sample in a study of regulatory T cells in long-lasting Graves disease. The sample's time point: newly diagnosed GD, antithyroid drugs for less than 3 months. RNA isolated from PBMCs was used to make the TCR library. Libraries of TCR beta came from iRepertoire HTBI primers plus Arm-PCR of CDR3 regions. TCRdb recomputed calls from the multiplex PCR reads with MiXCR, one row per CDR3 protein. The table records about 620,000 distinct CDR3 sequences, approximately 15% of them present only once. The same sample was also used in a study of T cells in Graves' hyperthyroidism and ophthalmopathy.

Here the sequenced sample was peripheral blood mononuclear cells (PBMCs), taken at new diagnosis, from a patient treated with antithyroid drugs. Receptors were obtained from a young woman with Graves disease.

The CDR3, as DNA: TGCAGTGCTCCGGACACAAACTATGGCTACACCTTC. Protein sequence: CSAPDTNYGYTF. This chain connects TRBV20-1 to TRBJ1-2, with TRBD1 as a possible D gene (5 bases). Germline CDR1 reads DFQATT; CDR2 reads SNEGSKA (reference sequence). V gave up 5 bases and J gave up 2 bases, with 9 bases separating them. CDR3 size: 12 residues.

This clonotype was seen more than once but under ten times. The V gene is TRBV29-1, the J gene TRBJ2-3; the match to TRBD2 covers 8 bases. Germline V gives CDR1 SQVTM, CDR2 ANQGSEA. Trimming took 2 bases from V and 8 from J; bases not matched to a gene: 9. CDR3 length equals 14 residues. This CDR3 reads CSVELSGRLGTQYF. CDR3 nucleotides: TGCAGCGTTGAACTGAGCGGGAGACTGGGTACGCAGTATTTT.

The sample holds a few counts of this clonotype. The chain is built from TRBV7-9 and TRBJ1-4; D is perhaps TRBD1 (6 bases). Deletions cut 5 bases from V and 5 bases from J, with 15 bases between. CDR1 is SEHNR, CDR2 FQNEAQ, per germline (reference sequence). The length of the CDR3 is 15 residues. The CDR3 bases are TGTGCCAGCAGCCCGACTAGGACAGTCAATGAAAAACTGTTTTTT. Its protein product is CASSPTRTVNEKLFF.

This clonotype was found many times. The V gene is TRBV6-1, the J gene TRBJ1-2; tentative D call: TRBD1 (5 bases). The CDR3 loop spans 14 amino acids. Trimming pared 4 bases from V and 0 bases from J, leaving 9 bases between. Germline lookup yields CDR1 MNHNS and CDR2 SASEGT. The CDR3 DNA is TGTGCCAGCAGTGGGCGGGGACCTAACTATGGCTACACCTTC. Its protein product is CASSGRGPNYGYTF.

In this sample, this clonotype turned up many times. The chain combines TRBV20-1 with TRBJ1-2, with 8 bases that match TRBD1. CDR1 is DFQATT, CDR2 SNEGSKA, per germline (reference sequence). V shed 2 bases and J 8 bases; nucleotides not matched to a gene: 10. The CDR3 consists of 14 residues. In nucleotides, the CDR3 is TGCAGTGCTAGAAATTACAGGGGGGTATTCGGCTACACCTTC. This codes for CSARNYRGVFGYTF.

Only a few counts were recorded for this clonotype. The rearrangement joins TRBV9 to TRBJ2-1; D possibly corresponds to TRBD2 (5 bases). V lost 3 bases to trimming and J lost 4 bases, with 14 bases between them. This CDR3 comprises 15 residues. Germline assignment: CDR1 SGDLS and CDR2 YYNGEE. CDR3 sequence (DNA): TGTGCCAGCAGCGCTCTCCGGGATCCATACAATGAGCAGTTCTTC. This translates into CASSALRDPYNEQFF.

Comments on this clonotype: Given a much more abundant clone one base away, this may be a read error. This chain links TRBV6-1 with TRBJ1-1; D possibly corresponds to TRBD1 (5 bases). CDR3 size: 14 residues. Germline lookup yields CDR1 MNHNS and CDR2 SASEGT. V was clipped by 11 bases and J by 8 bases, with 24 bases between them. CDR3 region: CAGIPLEGLREAFF. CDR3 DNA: TGTGCCGGCATCCCCCTCGAGGGGCTACGCGAAGCTTTCTTT.

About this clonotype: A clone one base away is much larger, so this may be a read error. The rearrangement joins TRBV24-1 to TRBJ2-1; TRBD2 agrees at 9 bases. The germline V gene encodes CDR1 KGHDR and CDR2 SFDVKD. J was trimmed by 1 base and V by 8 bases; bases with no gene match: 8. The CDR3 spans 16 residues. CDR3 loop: CATNEIAGESYNEQFF. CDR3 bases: TGTGCCACCAATGAGATAGCGGGAGAGTCCTACAATGAGCAGTTCTTC.

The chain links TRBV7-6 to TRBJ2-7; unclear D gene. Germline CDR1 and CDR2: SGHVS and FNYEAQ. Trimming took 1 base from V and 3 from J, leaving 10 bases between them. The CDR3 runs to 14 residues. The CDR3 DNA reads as TGTGCCAGCAGCTTAGGGGCCCGGGTCTACGAGCAGTACTTC. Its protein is CASSLGARVYEQYF.

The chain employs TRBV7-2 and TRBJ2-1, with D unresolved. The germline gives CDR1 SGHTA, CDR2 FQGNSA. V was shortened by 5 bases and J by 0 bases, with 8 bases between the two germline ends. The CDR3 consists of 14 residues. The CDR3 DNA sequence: TGTGCCAGCAGCCAGGCCTTCTCCTACAATGAGCAGTTCTTC. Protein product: CASSQAFSYNEQFF. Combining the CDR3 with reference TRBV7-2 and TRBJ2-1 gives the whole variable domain GAGVSQSPSNKVTEKGKDVELRCDPISGHTALYWYRQSLGQGLEFLIYFQGNSAPDKSGLPSDRFSAERTGGSVSTLTIQRTQQEDSAVYLCASSQAFSYNEQFFGPGTRLTVL.

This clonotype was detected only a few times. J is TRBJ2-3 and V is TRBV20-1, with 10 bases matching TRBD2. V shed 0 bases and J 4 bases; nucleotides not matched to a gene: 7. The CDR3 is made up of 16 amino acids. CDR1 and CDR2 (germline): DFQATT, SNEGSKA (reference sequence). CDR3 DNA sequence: TGCAGTGCTAGAGATCAAACTAGCGGGATCCCAGATACGCAGTATTTT. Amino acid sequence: CSARDQTSGIPDTQYF.

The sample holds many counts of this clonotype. CDR3 DNA sequence: TGTGCCAGCAGTGAAACCGGGACTAATGGCCCAGAAGATACGCAGTATTTT. It yields the protein CASSETGTNGPEDTQYF. J is TRBJ2-3 and V is TRBV2; 7 bases map to TRBD2. Germline V gives CDR1 SNHLY, CDR2 FYNNEI. V lost 2 bases, J lost 5 bases, and 13 bases stayed unmatched. The CDR3 has 17 amino acids.

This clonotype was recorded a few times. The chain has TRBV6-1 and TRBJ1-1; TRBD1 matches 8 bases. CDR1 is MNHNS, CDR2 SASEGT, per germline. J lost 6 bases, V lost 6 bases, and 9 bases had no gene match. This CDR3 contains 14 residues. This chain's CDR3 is CASSRTGTGSEAFF. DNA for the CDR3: TGTGCCAGCAGCCGGACCGGGACAGGATCTGAAGCTTTCTTT.

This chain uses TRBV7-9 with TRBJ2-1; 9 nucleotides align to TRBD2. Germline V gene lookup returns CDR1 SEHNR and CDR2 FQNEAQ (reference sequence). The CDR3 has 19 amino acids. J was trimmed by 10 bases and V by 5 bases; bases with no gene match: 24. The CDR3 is CASSTDRAGLALPLWEQFF. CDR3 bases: TGTGCCAGCAGCACAGACAGGGCGGGACTAGCACTCCCTCTTTGGGAGCAGTTCTTC. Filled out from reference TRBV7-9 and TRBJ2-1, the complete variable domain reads DTGVSQNPRHKITKRGQNVTFRCDPISEHNRLYWYRQTLGQGPEFLTYFQNEAQLEKSRLLSDRFSAERPKGSFSTLEIQRTEQGDSAMYLCASSTDRAGLALPLWEQFFGPGTRLTVL.

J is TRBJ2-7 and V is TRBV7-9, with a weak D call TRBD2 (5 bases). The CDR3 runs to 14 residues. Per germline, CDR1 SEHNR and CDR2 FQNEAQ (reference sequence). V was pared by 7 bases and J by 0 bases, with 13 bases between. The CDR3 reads CASTESGGSYEQYF. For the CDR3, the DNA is TGTGCCAGCACGGAAAGCGGAGGCTCCTACGAGCAGTACTTC.

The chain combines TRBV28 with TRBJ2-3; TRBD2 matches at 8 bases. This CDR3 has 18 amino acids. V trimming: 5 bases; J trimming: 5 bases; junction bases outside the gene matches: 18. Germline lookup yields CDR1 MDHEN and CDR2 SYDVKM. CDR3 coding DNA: TGTGCCAGCAGTCCCCCCGGGGGGGGGGAGGGTCTGGTAGATACGCAGTATTTT. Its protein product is CASSPPGGGEGLVDTQYF.

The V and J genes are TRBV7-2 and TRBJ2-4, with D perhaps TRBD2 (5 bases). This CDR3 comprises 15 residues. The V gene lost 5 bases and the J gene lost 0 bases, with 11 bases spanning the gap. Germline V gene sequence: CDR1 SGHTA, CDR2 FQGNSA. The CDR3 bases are TGTGCCAGCAGCCCTGGCGGGCTAGCCAAAAACATTCAGTACTTC. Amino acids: CASSPGGLAKNIQYF.

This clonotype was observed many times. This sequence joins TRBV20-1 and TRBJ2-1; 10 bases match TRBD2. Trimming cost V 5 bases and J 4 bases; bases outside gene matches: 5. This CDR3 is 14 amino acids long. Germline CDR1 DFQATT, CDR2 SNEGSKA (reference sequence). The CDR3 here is CSADTSGTYNEQFF. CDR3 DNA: TGCAGTGCTGACACTAGCGGGACTTACAATGAGCAGTTCTTC.

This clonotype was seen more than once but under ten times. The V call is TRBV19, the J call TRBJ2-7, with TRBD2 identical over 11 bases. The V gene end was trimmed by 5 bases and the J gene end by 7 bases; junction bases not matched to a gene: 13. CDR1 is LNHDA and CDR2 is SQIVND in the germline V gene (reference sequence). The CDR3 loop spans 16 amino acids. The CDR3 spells CASSSWTSGLSGEQYF. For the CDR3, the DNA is TGTGCCAGTAGTTCATGGACTAGCGGGCTGTCCGGAGAGCAGTACTTC. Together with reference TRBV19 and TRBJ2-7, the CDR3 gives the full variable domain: DGGITQSPKYLFRKEGQNVTLSCEQNLNHDAMYWYRQDPGQGLRLIYYSQIVNDFQKGDIAEGYSVSREKKESFPLTVTSAQKNPTAFYLCASSSWTSGLSGEQYFGPGTRLTVT.

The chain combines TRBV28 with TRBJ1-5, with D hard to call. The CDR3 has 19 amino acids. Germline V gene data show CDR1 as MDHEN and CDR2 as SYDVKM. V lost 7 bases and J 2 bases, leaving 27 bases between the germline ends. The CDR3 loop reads CASTPGKGGPVRRNQPQHF. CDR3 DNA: TGTGCCAGCACCCCGGGGAAGGGAGGCCCCGTCAGGCGCAATCAGCCCCAGCATTTT.

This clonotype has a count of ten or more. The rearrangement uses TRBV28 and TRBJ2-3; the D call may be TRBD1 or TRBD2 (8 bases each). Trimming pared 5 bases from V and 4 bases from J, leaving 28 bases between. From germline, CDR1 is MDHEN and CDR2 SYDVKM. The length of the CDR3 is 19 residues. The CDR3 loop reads CASSHRGSGSVVSADTQYF. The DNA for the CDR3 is TGTGCCAGCAGTCACAGGGGGAGCGGGAGTGTCGTGAGTGCAGATACGCAGTATTTT.

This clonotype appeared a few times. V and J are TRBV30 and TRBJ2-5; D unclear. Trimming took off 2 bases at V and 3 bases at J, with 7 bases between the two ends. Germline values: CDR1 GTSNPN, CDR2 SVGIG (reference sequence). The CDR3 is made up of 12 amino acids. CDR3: CAWSLWKETQYF. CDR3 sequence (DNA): TGTGCCTGGAGTCTCTGGAAAGAGACCCAGTACTTC. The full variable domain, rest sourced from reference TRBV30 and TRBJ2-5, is SQTIHQWPATLVQPVGSPLSLECTVEGTSNPNLYWYRQAAGRGLQLLFYSVGIGQISSEVPQNLSASRPQDRQFILSSKKLLLSDSGFYLCAWSLWKETQYFGPGTRLLVL.

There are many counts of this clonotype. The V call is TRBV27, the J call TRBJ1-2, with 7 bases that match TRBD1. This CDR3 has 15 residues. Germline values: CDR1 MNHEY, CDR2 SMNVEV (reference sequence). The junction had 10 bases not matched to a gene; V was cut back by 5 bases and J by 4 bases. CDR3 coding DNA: TGTGCCAGCAGTCCGGGACAGAGCCGATTCTATGGCTACACCTTC. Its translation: CASSPGQSRFYGYTF.

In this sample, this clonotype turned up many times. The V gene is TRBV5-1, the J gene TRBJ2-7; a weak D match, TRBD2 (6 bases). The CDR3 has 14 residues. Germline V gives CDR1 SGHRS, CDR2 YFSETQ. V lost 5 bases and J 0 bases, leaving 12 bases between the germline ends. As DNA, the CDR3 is TGCGCCAGCAGGCGACGACTAGACTCCTACGAGCAGTACTTC. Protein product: CASRRRLDSYEQYF.